Detailed here is one TCR beta chain. This sample stems from a study of CD8 T cells in Susac syndrome. When the RNA was reverse transcribed, random hexamers were used with an input of about 0.5 to 1 ug. The amplification used immunoSEQ multiplex PCR on TCR beta CDR3; it spanned 54 Vbeta and 13 Jbeta. From the immunoSEQ multiplex PCR reads, TCRdb called clonotypes with MiXCR, one entry per CDR3 protein. The data show some 120,000 distinct CDR3 sequences, with about 90% seen just once and roughly 0.11% held by the top ten. Germline assignment: CDR1 SGDLS and CDR2 YYNGEE. V lost 4 bases to trimming and J lost 5 bases, with 16 bases between them. CDR3 size: 14 residues.

This chain connects TRBV9 to TRBJ2-7; no reliable D call. The sequencing sample was made of CD8+ T cells from PBMCs. The sequence derives from a human donor in good health. The DNA for the CDR3 is TGTGCCAGCAGCCCACATTTTATCCTCGACGAGCAGTACTTC. It codes for CASSPHFILDEQYF.